The 4 T cell receptor beta chains listed next were all sequenced from one sample in a study of OX40 agonist ivuxolimab in advanced cancers. Assay: immunoSEQ multiplex PCR; the TCRdb copy retains only in-frame clones and omits some. The sample lists tens of thousands of clones, nearly 95% occurring once. The source was CD4+ or CD8+ T cells sorted from blood, collected in a trial of the OX40 agonist ivuxolimab. The receptors were gathered from an adult with an advanced solid tumor such as melanoma, head and neck, liver or kidney cancer.

This clone was picked up one time. The rearrangement uses TRBV27 and TRBJ2-6; 7 bases match TRBD1. J gave up 0 bases and V 10 bases, and 6 bases lay outside the gene matches. This CDR3 spans 15 amino acids. Germline V CDR1 and CDR2: MNHEY, SMNVEV (reference sequence). In DNA form, the CDR3 reads TGTGCCACCCGGGACAGCCTCTCTGGGGCCAACGTCCTGACTTTC. It is translated as CATRDSLSGANVLTF.

The rearrangement uses TRBV5-1 and TRBJ2-7; the D gene is possibly TRBD2 (5 bases). This CDR3 contains 15 residues. The germline V and J ends were trimmed by 1 base and 2 bases, with 13 bases remaining between them. CDR1 is SGHRS, CDR2 YFSETQ, per germline. Here the CDR3 DNA reads TGCGCCAGCAGCTTGACTCGGGGTCCGACCTACGAGCAGTACTTC. Translation gives CASSLTRGPTYEQYF.

This clone occurred a few times. The chain joins TRBV28 to TRBJ1-3; D might be TRBD1 (5 bases). This CDR3 region has 14 residues. The V gene's germline CDR1 is MDHEN and CDR2 SYDVKM. Trimming shortened V by 6 bases and J by 2 bases, and 11 bases separated the two germline ends. DNA for the CDR3: TGTGCCAGCAGCCCAGCGGGGGCTGGAAACACCATATATTTT. Amino acids: CASSPAGAGNTIYF.

This chain connects TRBV9 to TRBJ2-2, with TRBD2 identical over 10 bases. The CDR3 loop spans 17 amino acids. Trimming at V came to 0 bases and at J to 6 bases, leaving 8 bases not matched to a gene. Germline V gene sequence: CDR1 SGDLS, CDR2 YYNGEE. The CDR3 is CASSVGSASGSPGELFF. DNA for the CDR3: TGTGCCAGCAGCGTAGGGTCTGCTAGCGGGAGCCCCGGGGAGCTGTTTTTT. Full variable domain (outside the CDR3, taken from reference TRBV9 and TRBJ2-2): DSGVTQTPKHLITATGQRVTLRCSPRSGDLSVYWYQQSLDQGLQFLIQYYNGEERAKGNILERFSAQQFPDLHSELNLSSLELGDSALYFCASSVGSASGSPGELFFGEGSRLTVL.